Following are 25 T cell receptor beta chains from one sample sequenced in a study of relationships among human T cell subsets. Anti-CD25 beads selected CD4+CD25+ regulatory T cells from positively selected CD4+ cells. Semiquantitative ARM-PCR amplified T cell receptor alpha and beta CDR3 regions from mRNA. ARM-PCR used tagged nested gene-specific primers, then communal superprimers for exponential amplification. TCRdb re-derived calls from the multiplex PCR reads in MiXCR, one entry per CDR3 protein. The sample holds more than 13,000 distinct CDR3 sequences; over 50% are singletons and the top ten take approximately 2.3%. Material: Tregs sorted from blood. The source of these receptors is a man aged 40-49 years in good health.

The chain uses TRBV7-9 and TRBJ1-1; tentatively, D is TRBD1 (5 bases). The germline V gene has CDR1 SEHNR and CDR2 FQNEAQ (reference sequence). There are 15 residues in the CDR3. The V gene lost 7 bases and the J gene lost 0 bases, with 15 bases spanning the gap. The chain's CDR3 is CASNSPSGVNTEAFF. CDR3 coding DNA: TGTGCCAGCAACTCCCCATCGGGGGTGAACACTGAAGCTTTCTTT.

This clonotype was counted between two and nine times. The CDR3 DNA reads TGTGCCAGTAGTAAGGCGGGACTGGGAGACACCGGGGAGCTGTTTTTT. Amino acids: CASSKAGLGDTGELFF. The chain is built from TRBV19 and TRBJ2-2; TRBD2 is a possible D gene (6 bases). This CDR3 is built from 16 residues. V lost 4 bases and J 3 bases, leaving 15 bases between the germline ends. The germline gives CDR1 LNHDA, CDR2 SQIVND (reference sequence). The variable domain in full, with the rest retrieved from reference TRBV19 and TRBJ2-2, is DGGITQSPKYLFRKEGQNVTLSCEQNLNHDAMYWYRQDPGQGLRLIYYSQIVNDFQKGDIAEGYSVSREKKESFPLTVTSAQKNPTAFYLCASSKAGLGDTGELFFGEGSRLTVL.

This clonotype was found once. The rearrangement links TRBV10-2 to TRBJ1-2, with D unresolved. The length of the CDR3 is 15 residues. V lost 0 bases and J 4 bases, leaving 12 bases between the germline ends. Germline values: CDR1 WSHSY, CDR2 SAAADI. CDR3 loop: CASSESSARSYGYTF. CDR3 in DNA: TGCGCCAGCAGTGAGTCGAGCGCCAGGAGCTATGGCTACACCTTC.

This CDR3 is CASSPREGDRAFEAFF. DNA of the CDR3: TGTGCCAGCTCACCACGGGAGGGGGACAGAGCCTTTGAAGCTTTCTTT. The chain links TRBV18 to TRBJ1-1; 7 nucleotides line up with TRBD1. CDR3 length equals 16 residues. Per germline, CDR1 KGHSH and CDR2 LQKENI. Trimming took 1 base from V and 7 from J; bases not matched to a gene: 12.

This clonotype was detected only a few times. The genes are TRBV18 and TRBJ1-1; a weak D match, TRBD1 (5 bases). The CDR3 loop spans 19 amino acids. V lost 5 bases to trimming and J lost 4 bases, with 29 bases between them. CDR1 and CDR2 from the germline V gene are KGHSH and LQKENI. The CDR3 DNA follows: TGTGCCAGCTCATCCGGGCTCCGGACACAGGTTTTCCCTTTCACTGAAGCTTTCTTT. It specifies CASSSGLRTQVFPFTEAFF. Full variable domain (missing parts from reference TRBV18 and TRBJ1-1): NAGVMQNPRHLVRRRGQEARLRCSPMKGHSHVYWYRQLPEEGLKFMVYLQKENIIDESGMPKERFSAEFPKEGPSILRIQQVVRGDSAAYFCASSSGLRTQVFPFTEAFFGQGTRLTVV.

This clonotype was picked up one time. V and J are TRBV12-3 or TRBV12-4 and TRBJ2-1; a possible D gene is TRBD1 (5 bases). The CDR3 is 15 residues long. Trimming left V 4 bases short and J 0 bases short, with 10 bases between. CDR3 bases: TGTGCCAGCAGTTCGCGACAGTTCTCCTACAATGAGCAGTTCTTC. Its translation: CASSSRQFSYNEQFF.

This clonotype occurred once. The chain employs TRBV27 and TRBJ1-2, with a possible D match to TRBD1 (6 bases). V lost 5 bases and J lost 6, with 16 bases in between. CDR3 length equals 14 residues. CDR1 is MNHEY, CDR2 SMNVEV, per germline (reference sequence). The CDR3 DNA reads TGTGCCAGCAGTCCTCGCACAGGGCGACATGGCTACACCTTC. Its protein product is CASSPRTGRHGYTF.

The rearrangement uses TRBV7-9 and TRBJ2-7, with no clear D. Trimming cost V 5 bases and J 4 bases, with 18 bases left between them. The CDR3 covers 15 residues. CDR1 and CDR2 (germline): SEHNR, FQNEAQ (reference sequence). The CDR3 sequence is CASSPPRRLGYEQYF. The CDR3 DNA reads as TGTGCCAGCAGCCCTCCTCGGCGGCTGGGTTACGAGCAGTACTTC.

The rearrangement uses TRBV11-2 and TRBJ2-3; D could derive from TRBD1 or TRBD2 (6 bases each). V gave up 4 bases and J gave up 3 bases, with 11 bases separating them. Germline V CDR1 and CDR2: SGHAT, FQNNGV. The CDR3 is 14 residues long. The CDR3 DNA reads as TGTGCCAGCAGCTCCTCGGGGGCTACAGATACGCAGTATTTT. It translates to CASSSSGATDTQYF.

The rearrangement joins TRBV28 to TRBJ1-1; D is undetermined. The germline V gene has CDR1 MDHEN and CDR2 SYDVKM. The CDR3 extends over 13 amino acids. V lost 5 bases to trimming and J lost 1 base, with 8 bases between them. For the CDR3, the DNA is TGTGCCAGCAGTCCCCACAAGAACACTGAAGCTTTCTTT. This encodes CASSPHKNTEAFF.

Notes on this clonotype: One end of the junction does not line up with germline, which may come from a read error. The rearrangement uses TRBV5-1 and TRBJ2-1, with 8 bases that match TRBD2. Per germline, CDR1 SGHRS and CDR2 YFSETQ. The CDR3 sequence is 15 residues long. CDR3 sequence: CASSRAGVDYNEQLF. The CDR3 region has the DNA TGCGCCAGCAGCCGAGCGGGGGTCGACTACAATGAGCAGCTCTTC. The variable domain in full, with the rest retrieved from reference TRBV5-1 and TRBJ2-1, is KAGVTQTPRYLIKTRGQQVTLSCSPISGHRSVSWYQQTPGQGLQFLFEYFSETQRNKGNFPGRFSGRQFSNSRSEMNVSTLELGDSALYLCASSRAGVDYNEQLFGPGTRLTVL.

Relative to its sample, this clonotype is medium-sized (0.01 to 0.1%). The chain couples TRBV7-4 to TRBJ2-7, with D unresolved. Germline V gene lookup returns CDR1 SGHVT and CDR2 SQSDAQ. The V end lost 5 bases, the J end lost 5 bases, and 16 bases lay between the germline ends. The CDR3 spans 14 residues. DNA for the CDR3: TGTGCCAGCAGCCTTGGGCCCTTTTTGGACGAGCAGTACTTC. Translating gives CASSLGPFLDEQYF.

The V and J genes are TRBV30 and TRBJ2-2; the D gene is possibly TRBD1 (5 bases). Germline lookup yields CDR1 GTSNPN and CDR2 SVGIG (reference sequence). The CDR3 is 16 amino acids. The V and J ends lost 1 base and 2 bases respectively, with 14 bases between them. CDR3: CAWSAPRQGNTGELFF. The CDR3 DNA sequence: TGTGCCTGGAGTGCCCCGAGGCAGGGAAACACCGGGGAGCTGTTTTTT.

V is TRBV5-1 and J is TRBJ2-1; D is undetermined. Germline V lookup: CDR1 SGHRS, CDR2 YFSETQ. CDR3 length: 14 residues. V was pared by 0 bases and J by 4 bases, with 8 bases between. CDR3 amino acids: CASSLADFYNEQFF. Written as DNA, the CDR3 is TGCGCCAGCAGCTTGGCTGACTTTTACAATGAGCAGTTCTTC.

There are a few counts of this clonotype. This chain joins TRBV12-3 or TRBV12-4 and TRBJ2-6; D is unresolved. V was cut by 3 bases and J by 0 bases, with 6 bases left in between. This CDR3 is built from 15 residues. CDR3 protein: CASSFGGSGANVLTF. The CDR3 DNA reads TGTGCCAGCAGTTTCGGCGGCTCTGGGGCCAACGTCCTGACTTTC.

J is TRBJ2-1 and V is TRBV19; 10 bases match TRBD1. V shed 4 bases and J 7 bases; nucleotides not matched to a gene: 10. CDR3 size: 16 residues. The V gene's germline CDR1 is LNHDA and CDR2 SQIVND (reference sequence). CDR3 DNA: TGTGCCAGTAGTAGGTCGACAGGGGGCCGAGGAAATGAGCAGTTCTTC. This translates into CASSRSTGGRGNEQFF.

This chain joins TRBV12-3 or TRBV12-4 and TRBJ2-3; 10 bases agree with TRBD1. The J segment lost 2 bases and the V segment lost 0 bases, leaving 5 bases of the junction unmatched. The CDR3 is 17 residues long. CDR3 bases: TGTGCCAGCAGTTTAGCGCTCGGACAGGGGGTCACAGATACGCAGTATTTT. Translated, it gives CASSLALGQGVTDTQYF.

The genes are TRBV12-3 or TRBV12-4 and TRBJ2-3, with D unresolved. Trimming removed 5 bases from V and 4 bases from J, with 7 bases in between. The CDR3 has 12 residues. CDR3: CASSGASDTQYF. The CDR3 DNA sequence: TGTGCCAGCAGTGGAGCCTCAGATACGCAGTATTTT.

The CDR3 DNA follows: TGTGCCAGTAGTGGCCTGAACACTGAAGCTTTCTTT. Its protein is CASSGLNTEAFF. The rearrangement links TRBV19 to TRBJ1-1; D not resolved. CDR1 is LNHDA and CDR2 is SQIVND in the germline V gene (reference sequence). This CDR3 is 12 amino acids long. V lost 5 bases to trimming and J lost 0 bases, with 4 bases between them. Full variable domain (remainder filled in from reference TRBV19 and TRBJ1-1): DGGITQSPKYLFRKEGQNVTLSCEQNLNHDAMYWYRQDPGQGLRLIYYSQIVNDFQKGDIAEGYSVSREKKESFPLTVTSAQKNPTAFYLCASSGLNTEAFFGQGTRLTVV.

The chain employs TRBV12-3 or TRBV12-4 and TRBJ2-1, with D unresolved. Trimming pared 6 bases from V and 5 bases from J, leaving 14 bases between. This CDR3 comprises 14 residues. The CDR3 coding sequence is TGTGCCAGCAGCCCCTCGCGCCGCCACAATGAGCAGTTCTTC. Translation: CASSPSRRHNEQFF.

This clonotype is labeled medium-sized (0.01 to 0.1%). The J gene is TRBJ1-1, the V gene TRBV28; TRBD1 is a possible D gene (6 bases). This CDR3 comprises 16 residues. Trimming removed 4 bases from V and 1 base from J, with 16 bases in between. In germline, CDR1 is MDHEN, CDR2 SYDVKM. The CDR3 spells CASSSHPGQKNTEAFF. For the CDR3, the DNA is TGTGCCAGCAGTTCCCACCCCGGACAGAAGAACACTGAAGCTTTCTTT.

This clonotype was picked up a small number of times. This chain connects TRBV11-2 to TRBJ2-5; 11 nucleotides line up with TRBD2. V gave up 2 bases and J gave up 5 bases; unmatched junction bases: 22. From germline, CDR1 is SGHAT and CDR2 FQNNGV. This CDR3 is 21 amino acids long. This chain's CDR3 is CASSLNRGSLAGEEGGETQYF. The CDR3 DNA reads as TGTGCCAGCAGCTTAAACAGGGGCTCACTAGCGGGAGAGGAAGGAGGGGAGACCCAGTACTTC.

The chain combines TRBV7-9 with TRBJ2-5; 10 positions match TRBD2. CDR3 length: 13 residues. The V gene end was trimmed by 5 bases and the J gene end by 5 bases; junction bases not matched to a gene: 2. Germline V gives CDR1 SEHNR, CDR2 FQNEAQ (reference sequence). In DNA form, the CDR3 reads TGTGCCAGCAGCCCGGGACTAGCGGAGACCCAGTACTTC. Encoded protein: CASSPGLAETQYF.

The chain has TRBV19 and TRBJ2-7; TRBD2 is a possible D gene (6 bases). The CDR3 has 14 amino acids. V was clipped by 6 bases and J by 6 bases, with 18 bases between them. Germline CDR1 and CDR2: LNHDA and SQIVND (reference sequence). The CDR3 region is CASRSGDSATEQYF. In DNA form, the CDR3 reads TGTGCCAGTAGGTCCGGGGACTCCGCCACCGAGCAGTACTTC.

The rearrangement uses TRBV7-9 and TRBJ2-5; a weak D match, TRBD2 (6 bases). Trimming stripped 8 bases from V and 1 base from J, with 14 bases between. From germline, CDR1 is SEHNR and CDR2 FQNEAQ (reference sequence). The CDR3 is 14 residues long. The chain's CDR3 is CASRRAEGQETQYF. The CDR3 coding sequence is TGTGCCAGCCGCAGGGCGGAGGGCCAAGAGACCCAGTACTTC.